A single sample is the source of the 24 T cell receptor beta chains below, sequenced in a study of CD8 T cells in ankylosing spondylitis. TCRdb redid the calling of the 5' RACE reads with MiXCR, one entry per CDR3 protein. The data show almost 250,000 distinct CDR3 sequences, with roughly 32% seen just once and around 4% held by the top ten. Source material: blood, either unsorted or a sorted T cell fraction (not recorded which). The receptors stem from a male donor with ankylosing spondylitis or in good health (not recorded which).

This clonotype came up a few times. The chain links TRBV11-2 to TRBJ2-5; 12 bases align to TRBD2. CDR1 SGHAT and CDR2 FQNNGV come from the germline V gene. The V gene end was trimmed by 5 bases and the J gene end by 7 bases; junction bases not matched to a gene: 5. The CDR3 runs 14 residues. The CDR3 region has the DNA TGTGCCAGCAGCCTAGCGGGGGGGCTTGGGACCCAGTACTTC. It codes for CASSLAGGLGTQYF.

The chain uses TRBV5-1 and TRBJ2-7; D is undetermined. The CDR3 is made up of 13 amino acids. Per the germline V gene, CDR1 is SGHRS and CDR2 is YFSETQ. V was pared by 3 bases and J by 3 bases, with 10 bases between. CDR3 sequence: CASSSLWDYEQYF. In DNA form, the CDR3 reads TGCGCCAGCAGCTCCCTGTGGGACTACGAGCAGTACTTC.

The rearrangement links TRBV6-1 to TRBJ2-5; 7 bases are shared with TRBD2. The CDR3 length is 16 residues. The V gene's germline CDR1 is MNHNS and CDR2 SASEGT. V shed 1 base, J shed 0 bases, and the junction held 5 bases outside the gene matches. CDR3 nucleotide sequence: TGTGCCAGCAGTGAAGGATACGGGGGGTACCAAGAGACCCAGTACTTC. It yields the protein CASSEGYGGYQETQYF.

In its sample, this clonotype was seen many times. This sequence joins TRBV29-1 and TRBJ2-5; TRBD1 aligns across 7 bases. Germline CDR1 reads SQVTM; CDR2 reads ANQGSEA. V trimming: 7 bases; J trimming: 5 bases; junction bases outside the gene matches: 10. CDR3 length: 13 amino acids. The CDR3 is CSGRQGLRETQYF. In nucleotides, the CDR3 is TGCAGCGGACGACAGGGCTTAAGGGAGACCCAGTACTTC.

This clonotype appeared a few times. The CDR3 reads CASGDQGSYGYTF. The CDR3 DNA sequence: TGTGCCAGCGGAGACCAAGGCTCATATGGCTACACCTTC. V and J are TRBV11-2 and TRBJ1-2; D is unresolved. V lost 8 bases, J lost 5 bases, and 15 bases lay in between. The CDR3 runs to 13 residues. CDR1 and CDR2 (germline): SGHAT, FQNNGV.

The chain uses TRBV25-1 and TRBJ2-5; 8 nucleotides agree with TRBD1. The germline V gene has CDR1 MGHDK and CDR2 SYGVNS. This CDR3 is 15 amino acids long. Losses at the gene ends were 3 bases for V and 2 bases for J; bases not matched to a gene: 5. This chain's CDR3 is CASSDPRTGQETQYF. As DNA, the CDR3 is TGTGCCAGCAGTGATCCTAGGACAGGGCAAGAGACCCAGTACTTC.

This clonotype was seen more than once but under ten times. This rearrangement joins TRBV27 to TRBJ1-2, with D possibly TRBD1 on 5 matching bases. Germline CDR1 and CDR2: MNHEY and SMNVEV (reference sequence). The CDR3 consists of 19 residues. V was trimmed by 6 bases and J by 3 bases, leaving 29 bases between them. Written as DNA, the CDR3 is TGTGCCAGCAGCCAAAGAATCCCGTTTATGGGGGGTCAGGACTATGGCTACACCTTC. Translating it yields CASSQRIPFMGGQDYGYTF.

J is TRBJ1-1 and V is TRBV29-1, with TRBD1 as a possible D gene (6 bases). The CDR3 runs to 15 residues. The V end lost 7 bases, the J end lost 6 bases, and 24 bases lay between the germline ends. Germline V gene lookup returns CDR1 SQVTM and CDR2 ANQGSEA. The chain's CDR3 is CSAEAPGGRVAEAFF. CDR3 DNA: TGCAGCGCCGAGGCCCCCGGGGGGCGGGTGGCTGAAGCTTTCTTT. The variable domain in full, with the rest retrieved from reference TRBV29-1 and TRBJ1-1, is SAVISQKPSRDICQRGTSLTIQCQVDSQVTMMFWYRQQPGQSLTLIATANQGSEATYESGFVIDKFPISRPNLTFSTLTVSNMSPEDSSIYLCSAEAPGGRVAEAFFGQGTRLTVV.

This clonotype was counted a single time. The V call is TRBV29-1, the J call TRBJ2-4; D remains unclear. CDR3 length: 14 amino acids. V was trimmed by 5 bases and J by 0 bases, leaving 11 bases between them. Germline CDR1 and CDR2: SQVTM and ANQGSEA. Written as DNA, the CDR3 is TGCAGCGTTACCTCCCCCGGAGCCAAAAACATTCAGTACTTC. Translation: CSVTSPGAKNIQYF. Combining the CDR3 with reference TRBV29-1 and TRBJ2-4 gives the whole variable domain SAVISQKPSRDICQRGTSLTIQCQVDSQVTMMFWYRQQPGQSLTLIATANQGSEATYESGFVIDKFPISRPNLTFSTLTVSNMSPEDSSIYLCSVTSPGAKNIQYFGAGTRLSVL.

The chain carries TRBV12-3 or TRBV12-4 and TRBJ2-5; 7 bases are a match to TRBD1. The V and J ends lost 8 bases and 7 bases, in that order; junction bases with no gene match: 7. This CDR3 spans 12 amino acids. The CDR3 DNA reads TGTGCCAGCGCCTACAGGGGTCGGACCCAGTACTTC. Translating gives CASAYRGRTQYF.

The chain's CDR3 is CASSAGVREETQYF. CDR3 DNA sequence: TGTGCCAGCAGCGCAGGGGTTAGGGAAGAGACCCAGTACTTC. The chain has TRBV12-3 or TRBV12-4 and TRBJ2-5; D is perhaps TRBD1 (6 bases). Trimming removed 6 bases from V and 3 bases from J, with 14 bases in between. The CDR3 has 14 amino acids.

This rearrangement joins TRBV28 to TRBJ2-7, with D maybe TRBD1 (6 bases). This CDR3 spans 15 amino acids. V lost 6 bases, J lost 2 bases, and 17 bases lay in between. CDR1 and CDR2 from the germline V gene are MDHEN and SYDVKM. DNA for the CDR3: TGTGCCAGCAGAGAGTACAGGGACGGGACCTACGAGCAGTACTTC. It specifies CASREYRDGTYEQYF.

This chain connects TRBV20-1 to TRBJ2-7, with 9 bases aligning to TRBD1. The ends lost 6 bases at V and 1 base at J; junction bases unmatched: 10. Germline V gene data show CDR1 as DFQATT and CDR2 as SNEGSKA (reference sequence). The CDR3 loop spans 15 amino acids. The CDR3 reads CSASTADRGSYEQYF. The CDR3 bases are TGCAGTGCCTCAACGGCGGACAGGGGATCCTACGAGCAGTACTTC.

This clonotype showed up just a few times. This chain links TRBV4-2 with TRBJ1-1, with D possibly matching TRBD1 (5 bases). This CDR3 has 16 amino acids. Deletions cut 4 bases from V and 4 bases from J, with 19 bases between. Germline values: CDR1 LGHNA, CDR2 YNFKEQ. CDR3 in amino acids: CASSPGPGQGGTEAFF. CDR3 in DNA: TGTGCCAGCAGCCCAGGCCCGGGCCAGGGAGGCACTGAAGCTTTCTTT.

The V gene is TRBV12-3 or TRBV12-4, the J gene TRBJ2-1; D possibly corresponds to TRBD2 (5 bases). V gave up 4 bases and J gave up 4 bases, with 14 bases separating them. This CDR3 region has 15 residues. The CDR3 DNA reads TGTGCCAGCAGTTCGCGGGCGGAGCGGTACAATGAGCAGTTCTTC. Its protein product is CASSSRAERYNEQFF.

This chain links TRBV6-1 with TRBJ1-2; 9 bases are shared with TRBD1. The CDR3 is 15 residues long. Germline V gene lookup returns CDR1 MNHNS and CDR2 SASEGT. Trimming took 4 bases from V and 8 from J; bases not matched to a gene: 11. CDR3 nucleotide sequence: TGTGCCAGCAGTGCCCCGGGACAGGGAGGGCGCGGCTACACCTTC. Its protein is CASSAPGQGGRGYTF.

This clonotype has just a few counts. The chain combines TRBV7-9 with TRBJ1-1; 8 nucleotides line up with TRBD1. Germline V gene data show CDR1 as SEHNR and CDR2 as FQNEAQ (reference sequence). Trimming took 5 bases from V and 0 from J; bases not matched to a gene: 11. This CDR3 region has 17 residues. The DNA for the CDR3 is TGTGCCAGCAGCCCCGCCGGGACAGGCTATATGAACACTGAAGCTTTCTTT. This sequence encodes CASSPAGTGYMNTEAFF.

The chain recombines TRBV5-1 with TRBJ2-1; TRBD2 aligns across 8 bases. The germline CDR1 and CDR2 sequences are SGHRS and YFSETQ. The CDR3 length is 15 residues. The ends lost 4 bases at V and 8 bases at J; junction bases unmatched: 11. DNA for the CDR3: TGCGCCAGCAGCACGGGACTAGTAGGAAGCGATGAGCAGTTCTTC. This sequence encodes CASSTGLVGSDEQFF.

The sample holds a few counts of this clonotype. Here the CDR3 reads CSARVSQRGGTKNIQYF. The CDR3 region has the DNA TGCAGTGCTAGAGTTTCTCAGCGGGGGGGTACCAAAAACATTCAGTACTTC. This sequence joins TRBV20-1 and TRBJ2-4, with 10 positions matching TRBD2. The CDR3 is made up of 17 amino acids. Germline trimming cut 1 base from V and 2 bases from J; bases unmatched to any gene: 8. Germline CDR1 is DFQATT and CDR2 is SNEGSKA (reference sequence).

The gene calls are TRBV25-1 and TRBJ2-5, with 9 positions matching TRBD2. V gave up 4 bases and J gave up 0 bases; unmatched junction bases: 6. CDR1 and CDR2 (germline): MGHDK, SYGVNS. This CDR3 contains 16 residues. The CDR3 DNA is TGTGCCAGCAGTGCCCCGACTAGCGGTGACCAAGAGACCCAGTACTTC. Protein product: CASSAPTSGDQETQYF. Supplemented by reference TRBV25-1 and TRBJ2-5, the full variable domain reads EADIYQTPRYLVIGTGKKITLECSQTMGHDKMYWYQQDPGMELHLIHYSYGVNSTEKGDLSSESTVSRIRTEHFPLTLESARPSHTSQYLCASSAPTSGDQETQYFGPGTRLLVL.

This clonotype was recorded at least ten times. V is TRBV6-1 and J is TRBJ2-7; 9 bases align to TRBD1. The V gene end was trimmed by 6 bases and the J gene end by 0 bases; junction bases not matched to a gene: 6. Germline lookup yields CDR1 MNHNS and CDR2 SASEGT. The CDR3 has 15 residues. The CDR3 spells CASRETGGSSYEQYF. The CDR3 bases are TGTGCCAGCAGGGAGACAGGGGGAAGCTCCTACGAGCAGTACTTC.

This chain joins TRBV20-1 and TRBJ2-7; TRBD1 matches at 9 bases. This CDR3 is 16 amino acids long. From germline, CDR1 is DFQATT and CDR2 SNEGSKA (reference sequence). The V gene end was trimmed by 2 bases and the J gene end by 4 bases; junction bases not matched to a gene: 12. In DNA, the CDR3 is TGCAGTGCTAGACCAAACTTGGGGACAGGGAGTTACGAGCAGTACTTC. Protein sequence: CSARPNLGTGSYEQYF.

The chain combines TRBV20-1 with TRBJ2-1, with 10 bases that match TRBD2. V lost 2 bases, J lost 4 bases, and 5 bases stayed unmatched. Germline CDR1 is DFQATT and CDR2 is SNEGSKA (reference sequence). The CDR3 contains 15 residues. CDR3 sequence reads: CSARIGLAEYNEQFF. CDR3 bases: TGCAGTGCTAGAATCGGACTAGCGGAATACAATGAGCAGTTCTTC.

Only a few counts were recorded for this clonotype. The rearrangement uses TRBV18 and TRBJ1-1; D not certain. With 3 bases removed from V and 0 bases from J, the gap between germline ends came to 5 bases. This CDR3 is built from 13 residues. The germline CDR1 and CDR2 sequences are KGHSH and LQKENI. CDR3 coding DNA: TGTGCCAGCTCACCGGAGTTGAACACTGAAGCTTTCTTT. The encoded protein is CASSPELNTEAFF.